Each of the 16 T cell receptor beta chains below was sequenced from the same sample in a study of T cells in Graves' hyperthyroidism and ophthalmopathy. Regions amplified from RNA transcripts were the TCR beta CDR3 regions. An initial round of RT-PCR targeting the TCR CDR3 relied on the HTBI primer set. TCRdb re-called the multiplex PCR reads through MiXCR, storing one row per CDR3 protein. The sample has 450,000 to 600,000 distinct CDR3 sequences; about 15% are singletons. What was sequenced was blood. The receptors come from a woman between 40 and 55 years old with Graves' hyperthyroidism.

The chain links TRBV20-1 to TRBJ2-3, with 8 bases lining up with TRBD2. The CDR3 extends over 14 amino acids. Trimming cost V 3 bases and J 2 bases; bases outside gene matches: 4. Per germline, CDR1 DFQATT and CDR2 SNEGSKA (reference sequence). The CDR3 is CSASGRGVTDTQYF. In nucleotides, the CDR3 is TGCAGTGCTAGCGGGAGGGGGGTCACAGATACGCAGTATTTT.

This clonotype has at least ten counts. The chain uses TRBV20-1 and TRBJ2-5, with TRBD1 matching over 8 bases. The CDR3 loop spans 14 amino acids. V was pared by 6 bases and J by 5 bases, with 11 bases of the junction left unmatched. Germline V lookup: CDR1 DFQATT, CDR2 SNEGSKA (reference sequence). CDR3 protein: CSANDRGASETQYF. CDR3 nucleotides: TGCAGTGCCAATGACAGGGGAGCATCGGAGACCCAGTACTTC.

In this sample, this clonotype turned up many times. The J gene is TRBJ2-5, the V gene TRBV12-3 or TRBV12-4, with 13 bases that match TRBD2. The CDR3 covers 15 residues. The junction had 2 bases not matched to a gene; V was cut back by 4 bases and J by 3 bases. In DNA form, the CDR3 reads TGTGCCAGCAGTTCGGGACTAGCGGGAAAAGAGACCCAGTACTTC. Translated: CASSSGLAGKETQYF.

CDR3 in amino acids: CASSLEISGSKETQYF. The CDR3 coding sequence is TGTGCCAGCAGCTTGGAAATTAGCGGGAGTAAGGAGACCCAGTACTTC. The chain has TRBV5-4 and TRBJ2-5; 9 bases match TRBD2. The germline V gene encodes CDR1 SGHNT and CDR2 YYREEE (reference sequence). Unmatched junction bases numbered 8, after V lost 0 bases and J lost 5 bases. The CDR3 is 16 amino acids.

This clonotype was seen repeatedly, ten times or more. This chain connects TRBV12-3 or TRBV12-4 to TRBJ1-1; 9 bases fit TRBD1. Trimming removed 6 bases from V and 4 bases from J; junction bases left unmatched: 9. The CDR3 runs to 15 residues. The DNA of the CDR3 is TGTGCCAGCAGCCCCAGACAGGGGGAGGGCACTGAAGCTTTCTTT. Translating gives CASSPRQGEGTEAFF.

The CDR3 loop reads CSARSGQETQYF. As DNA, the CDR3 is TGCAGCGCCCGTAGTGGCCAAGAGACCCAGTACTTC. This rearrangement joins TRBV29-1 to TRBJ2-5; D is unresolved. The CDR3 runs to 12 residues. CDR1 SQVTM and CDR2 ANQGSEA come from the germline V gene. Trimming removed 7 bases from V and 1 base from J, with 10 bases in between. Together with reference TRBV29-1 and TRBJ2-5, the CDR3 gives the full variable domain: SAVISQKPSRDICQRGTSLTIQCQVDSQVTMMFWYRQQPGQSLTLIATANQGSEATYESGFVIDKFPISRPNLTFSTLTVSNMSPEDSSIYLCSARSGQETQYFGPGTRLLVL.

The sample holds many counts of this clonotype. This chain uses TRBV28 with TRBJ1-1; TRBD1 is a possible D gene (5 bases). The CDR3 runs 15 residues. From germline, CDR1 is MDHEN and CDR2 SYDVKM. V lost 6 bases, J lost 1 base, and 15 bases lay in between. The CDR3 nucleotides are TGTGCCAGCAGCCCTTCGTACGGGGGGAACACTGAAGCTTTCTTT. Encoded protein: CASSPSYGGNTEAFF.

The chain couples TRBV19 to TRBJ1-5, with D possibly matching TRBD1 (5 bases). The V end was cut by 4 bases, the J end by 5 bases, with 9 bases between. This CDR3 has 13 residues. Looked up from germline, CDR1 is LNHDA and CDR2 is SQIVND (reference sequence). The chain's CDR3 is CASSRGLYQPQHF. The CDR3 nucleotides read TGTGCCAGTAGTAGGGGGTTGTATCAGCCCCAGCATTTT.

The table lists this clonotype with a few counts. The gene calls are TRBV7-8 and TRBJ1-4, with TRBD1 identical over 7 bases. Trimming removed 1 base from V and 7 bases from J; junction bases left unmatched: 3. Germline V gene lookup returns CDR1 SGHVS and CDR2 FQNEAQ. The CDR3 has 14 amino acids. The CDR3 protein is CASSLGRGSEKLFF. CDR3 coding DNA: TGTGCCAGCAGCTTAGGCAGGGGGAGTGAAAAACTGTTTTTT. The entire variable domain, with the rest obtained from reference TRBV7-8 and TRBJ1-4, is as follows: GAGVSQSPRYKVAKRGQDVALRCDPISGHVSLFWYQQALGQGPEFLTYFQNEAQLDKSGLPSDRFFAERPEGSVSTLKIQRTQQEDSAVYLCASSLGRGSEKLFFGSGTQLSVL.

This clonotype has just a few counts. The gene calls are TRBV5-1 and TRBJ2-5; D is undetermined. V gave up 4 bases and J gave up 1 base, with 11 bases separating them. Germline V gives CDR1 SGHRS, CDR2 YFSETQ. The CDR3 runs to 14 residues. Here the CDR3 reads CASSPVSIQETQYF. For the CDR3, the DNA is TGCGCCAGCAGCCCGGTGAGCATCCAAGAGACCCAGTACTTC. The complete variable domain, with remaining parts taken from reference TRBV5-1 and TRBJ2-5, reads KAGVTQTPRYLIKTRGQQVTLSCSPISGHRSVSWYQQTPGQGLQFLFEYFSETQRNKGNFPGRFSGRQFSNSRSEMNVSTLELGDSALYLCASSPVSIQETQYFGPGTRLLVL.

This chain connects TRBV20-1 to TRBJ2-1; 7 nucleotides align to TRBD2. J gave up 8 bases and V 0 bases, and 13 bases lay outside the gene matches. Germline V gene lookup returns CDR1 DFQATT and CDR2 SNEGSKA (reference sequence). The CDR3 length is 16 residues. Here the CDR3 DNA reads TGCAGTGCTAGAGACGCGCGCGGCGGGAGACCAGATGAGCAGTTCTTC. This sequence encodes CSARDARGGRPDEQFF.

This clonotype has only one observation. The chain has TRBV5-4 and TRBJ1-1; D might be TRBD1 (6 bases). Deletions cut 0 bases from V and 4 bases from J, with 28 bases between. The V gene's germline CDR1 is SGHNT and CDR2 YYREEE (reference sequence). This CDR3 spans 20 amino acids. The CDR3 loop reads CASSLVRGGGPRTARTEAFF. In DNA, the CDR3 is TGTGCCAGCAGCTTGGTGAGGGGTGGGGGGCCTCGGACGGCGCGCACTGAAGCTTTCTTT. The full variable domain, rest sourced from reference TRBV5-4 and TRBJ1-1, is ETGVTQSPTHLIKTRGQQVTLRCSSQSGHNTVSWYQQALGQGPQFIFQYYREEENGRGNFPPRFSGLQFPNYSSELNVNALELDDSALYLCASSLVRGGGPRTARTEAFFGQGTRLTVV.

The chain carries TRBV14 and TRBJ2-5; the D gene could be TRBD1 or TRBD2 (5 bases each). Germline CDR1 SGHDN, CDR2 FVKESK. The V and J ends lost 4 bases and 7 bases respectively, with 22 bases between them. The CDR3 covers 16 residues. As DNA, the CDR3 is TGTGCCAGCAGCCCTACGACGGACTGGTCTGGGGGGACCCAGTACTTC. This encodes CASSPTTDWSGGTQYF.

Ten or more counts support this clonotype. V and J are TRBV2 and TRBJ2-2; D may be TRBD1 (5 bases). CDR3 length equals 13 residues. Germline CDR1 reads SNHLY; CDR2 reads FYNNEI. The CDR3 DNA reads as TGTGTTAAAGGGGAACCGAACACCGGGGAGCTGTTTTTT. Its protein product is CVKGEPNTGELFF.

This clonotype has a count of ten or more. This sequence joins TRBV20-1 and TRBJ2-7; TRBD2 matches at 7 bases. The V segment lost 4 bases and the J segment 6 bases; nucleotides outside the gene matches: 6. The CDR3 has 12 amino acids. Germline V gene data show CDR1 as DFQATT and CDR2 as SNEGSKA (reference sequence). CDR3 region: CSANRGRAEQYF. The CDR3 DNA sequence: TGCAGTGCTAACCGGGGGAGGGCCGAGCAGTACTTC.

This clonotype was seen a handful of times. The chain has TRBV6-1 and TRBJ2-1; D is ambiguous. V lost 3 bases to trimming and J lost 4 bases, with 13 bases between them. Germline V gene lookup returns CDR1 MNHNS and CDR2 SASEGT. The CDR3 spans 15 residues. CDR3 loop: CASSELGSRYNEQFF. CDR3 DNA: TGTGCCAGCAGTGAGCTGGGAAGTAGATACAATGAGCAGTTCTTC.